Below, 17 T cell receptor beta chains from the same sample are listed, as sequenced in a study of patients and donors after allogeneic stem cell transplantation. MiXCR, run by TCRdb on the RT-PCR reads, gives a single entry per CDR3 protein. The profile shows fewer than 2,000 distinct CDR3 sequences, 1.5% to 2% of them singletons. The material sequenced was blood, either unsorted or a sorted T cell fraction (not recorded which). The receptors come from a human donor who was either an allogeneic HSCT recipient or a stem cell or donor lymphocyte infusion donor (not recorded which). It is not recorded whose cells these are; they may come from a transplant donor.

Sample share makes this clonotype large. The chain is built from TRBV6-6 and TRBJ1-5; 7 nucleotides align to TRBD1. CDR1 and CDR2 (germline): MNHNY, SVGAGI (reference sequence). Germline trimming cut 5 bases from V and 4 bases from J; bases unmatched to any gene: 11. The CDR3 runs to 16 residues. The CDR3 spells CASSPATGVRNQPQHF. The CDR3 DNA follows: TGTGCCAGCAGTCCTGCCACAGGGGTTCGGAATCAGCCCCAGCATTTT.

By its share, this clonotype is medium-sized. This chain links TRBV7-2 with TRBJ1-1; D not resolved. There are 14 residues in the CDR3. V dropped 1 base and J dropped 6 bases, with 12 bases sitting between them. Germline-derived CDR1 and CDR2 are SGHTA and FQGNSA. CDR3 region: CASSLGRVVAEAFF. The CDR3 nucleotides read TGTGCCAGCAGCTTAGGAAGGGTTGTCGCTGAAGCTTTCTTT.

This clonotype has more than one count but fewer than ten. The chain has TRBV2 and TRBJ1-6; possible D gene TRBD1, 6 bases. Germline lookup yields CDR1 SNHLY and CDR2 FYNNEI. Trimming removed 5 bases from V and 13 bases from J, with 15 bases in between. This CDR3 has 13 amino acids. CDR3 amino acids: CASSSGQPVPLHF. DNA for the CDR3: TGTGCCAGCAGTTCCGGACAGCCAGTCCCCCTCCACTTT.

Sample share makes this clonotype medium-sized. CDR3 residues: CASSLGPFRDNTEAFF. The CDR3 bases are TGTGCCAGCAGCTTAGGGCCTTTTAGGGACAACACTGAAGCTTTCTTT. J is TRBJ1-1 and V is TRBV5-5; a weak D match, TRBD1 (5 bases). The CDR3 is made up of 16 amino acids. V shed 2 bases and J shed 2 bases, with 16 bases lying between them. Germline V gene data show CDR1 as SGHKS and CDR2 as YYEKEE (reference sequence).

By proportion, this clonotype is medium-sized. The CDR3 loop reads CASKAGRQNTGELFF. The CDR3 DNA is TGTGCCAGCAAAGCGGGACGGCAGAACACCGGGGAGCTGTTTTTT. The chain recombines TRBV12-3 or TRBV12-4 with TRBJ2-2; 7 nucleotides match TRBD2. Unmatched junction bases numbered 6, after V lost 7 bases and J lost 1 base. The CDR3 spans 15 residues.

This clonotype is medium-sized by share. The chain links TRBV15 to TRBJ2-7; D remains unclear. CDR1 LNHNV and CDR2 YYDKDF come from the germline V gene (reference sequence). The CDR3 has 13 residues. Trimming took 3 bases from V and 5 from J, leaving 11 bases between them. The CDR3 coding sequence is TGTGCCACCAGCAGTATGGGCCAGGACGAGCAGTACTTC. This translates into CATSSMGQDEQYF. The full variable domain, in which reference TRBV15 and TRBJ2-7 provide the parts outside the CDR3, is DAMVIQNPRYQVTQFGKPVTLSCSQTLNHNVMYWYQQKSSQAPKLLFHYYDKDFNNEADTPDNFQSRRPNTSFCFLDIRSPGLGDTAMYLCATSSMGQDEQYFGPGTRLTVT.

By sample fraction, this clonotype is medium-sized. The genes are TRBV27 and TRBJ1-5, with TRBD1 matching over 9 bases. Losses at the gene ends were 6 bases for V and 3 bases for J; bases not matched to a gene: 6. CDR1 and CDR2 (germline): MNHEY, SMNVEV (reference sequence). CDR3 length: 15 amino acids. CDR3 loop: CASRRTGVDNQPQHF. For the CDR3, the DNA is TGTGCCAGCAGGCGGACAGGGGTCGACAATCAGCCCCAGCATTTT.

By frequency in the sample, this clonotype is medium-sized (0.01 to 0.1%). This rearrangement joins TRBV7-3 to TRBJ1-1; no clear D gene. Germline values: CDR1 SGHTA, CDR2 FQGTGA. This CDR3 has 13 amino acids. V was cut by 10 bases and J by 1 base, with 13 bases left in between. The CDR3 DNA is TGTGCCACCTCAACGAACAGGAACACTGAAGCTTTCTTT. It translates to CATSTNRNTEAFF.

This clonotype came up a few times. The chain carries TRBV14 and TRBJ2-3, with TRBD2 as a possible D gene (6 bases). CDR1 is SGHDN and CDR2 is FVKESK in the germline V gene. The CDR3 has 15 residues. Trimming pared 0 bases from V and 4 bases from J, leaving 11 bases between. CDR3 sequence (DNA): TGTGCCAGCAGCCAAGATGGATTAGCGGCAGATACGCAGTATTTT. The encoded protein is CASSQDGLAADTQYF. The full variable domain, completed using reference TRBV14 and TRBJ2-3, is EAGVTQFPSHSVIEKGQTVTLRCDPISGHDNLYWYRRVMGKEIKFLLHFVKESKQDESGMPNNRFLAERTGGTYSTLKVQPAELEDSGVYFCASSQDGLAADTQYFGPGTRLTVL.

This clonotype is classed as medium-sized. The V gene is TRBV28, the J gene TRBJ2-5; D might be TRBD1 or TRBD2, each matching 5 bases. Germline V gives CDR1 MDHEN, CDR2 SYDVKM. The CDR3 has 15 amino acids. V shed 1 base and J shed 2 bases, with 11 bases lying between them. CDR3 in DNA: TGTGCCAGCAGTTTATCCGGGACCGGACAAGAGACCCAGTACTTC. Protein sequence: CASSLSGTGQETQYF.

This clonotype rates as medium-sized. The rearrangement joins TRBV12-3 or TRBV12-4 to TRBJ2-3; a weak D match, TRBD2 (6 bases). The CDR3 extends over 16 amino acids. The V end lost 2 bases, the J end lost 1 base, and 13 bases lay between the germline ends. The CDR3 reads CASSLKLGGGTDTQYF. CDR3 in DNA: TGTGCCAGCAGTTTAAAGTTGGGCGGGGGCACAGATACGCAGTATTTT.

By sample share, this clonotype is medium-sized (0.01 to 0.1%). The gene calls are TRBV2 and TRBJ2-5; 8 nucleotides match TRBD1. The germline gives CDR1 SNHLY, CDR2 FYNNEI. The V and J ends lost 6 bases and 3 bases, in that order; junction bases with no gene match: 3. The CDR3 covers 13 residues. The CDR3 region has the DNA TGTGCCAGCAGGGTGGACAGGGAAGAGACCCAGTACTTC. It translates to CASRVDREETQYF.

This clonotype is classed as medium-sized (0.01 to 0.1%). The chain is built from TRBV7-9 and TRBJ1-6, with D hard to call. The CDR3 runs to 14 residues. With 5 bases removed from V and 3 bases from J, the gap between germline ends came to 8 bases. Per the germline V gene, CDR1 is SEHNR and CDR2 is FQNEAQ (reference sequence). The CDR3, as DNA: TGTGCCAGCAGCCCCGGAAACTATAATTCACCCCTCCACTTT. It yields the protein CASSPGNYNSPLHF.

V is TRBV25-1 and J is TRBJ1-3; D may be TRBD1 (6 bases). The CDR3 has 15 amino acids. V lost 6 bases and J 3 bases, leaving 15 bases between the germline ends. Germline V gene lookup returns CDR1 MGHDK and CDR2 SYGVNS. The CDR3 region has the DNA TGTGCCAGCAGCTCCCGAGGGGGAATTGGAAACACCATATATTTT. Translation gives CASSSRGGIGNTIYF.

This clonotype rates as medium-sized. The chain employs TRBV5-5 and TRBJ2-3; a possible D gene is TRBD1 (6 bases). CDR1 is SGHKS and CDR2 is YYEKEE in the germline V gene (reference sequence). V was shortened by 2 bases and J by 4 bases, with 14 bases between the two germline ends. CDR3 length: 15 amino acids. The CDR3 DNA reads TGTGCCAGCAGCTTCCAGGGGTCGGGGTCAGATACGCAGTATTTT. This encodes CASSFQGSGSDTQYF.

By proportion, this clonotype is medium-sized. As DNA, the CDR3 is TGTGCCATCAGTGAGTCAGGTTTTGGCTACACCTTC. Its translation is CAISESGFGYTF. The chain links TRBV10-3 to TRBJ1-2, with D uncertain. From germline, CDR1 is ENHRY and CDR2 SYGVKD. This CDR3 comprises 12 residues. Trimming took off 0 bases at V and 7 bases at J, with 6 bases between the two ends.

This clonotype is termed medium-sized. The V gene is TRBV12-3 or TRBV12-4, the J gene TRBJ1-2; 10 nucleotides match TRBD1. The CDR3 extends over 14 amino acids. The junction had 5 bases not matched to a gene; V was cut back by 5 bases and J by 5 bases. CDR3 sequence (DNA): TGTGCCAGCAGTCCCGGGACAGGGGCTTATGGCTACACCTTC. Translated, it gives CASSPGTGAYGYTF.